Below are 2 T cell receptor beta chains sequenced from a single sample in a study of OX40 agonist ivuxolimab in advanced cancers. Sequencing used immunoSEQ multiplex PCR; TCRdb keeps in-frame clones, though not all of them. This table holds 130,000 or so clones, 93% found once. The source was CD4+ or CD8+ T cells sorted from blood, collected in a trial of the OX40 agonist ivuxolimab. These receptor sequences come from an adult with an advanced solid tumor such as melanoma, head and neck, liver or kidney cancer.

The chain couples TRBV5-4 to TRBJ1-5; maybe TRBD1 (5 bases). Between the trimmed V and J ends, which lost 1 base and 3 bases, there was a span of 8 bases. Looked up from germline, CDR1 is SGHNT and CDR2 is YYREEE (reference sequence). The CDR3 is 14 residues long. The DNA of the CDR3 is TGTGCCAGCAGCTTGCAGGGTCACAATCAGCCCCAGCATTTT. Its translation is CASSLQGHNQPQHF. The whole variable domain, remainder taken from reference TRBV5-4 and TRBJ1-5, is ETGVTQSPTHLIKTRGQQVTLRCSSQSGHNTVSWYQQALGQGPQFIFQYYREEENGRGNFPPRFSGLQFPNYSSELNVNALELDDSALYLCASSLQGHNQPQHFGDGTRLSIL.

The chain combines TRBV5-6 with TRBJ1-3, with D uncertain. Trimming pared 4 bases from V and 4 bases from J, leaving 18 bases between. CDR3 length: 16 amino acids. Looked up from germline, CDR1 is SGHDT and CDR2 is YYEEEE. The CDR3 spells CASSTGPKARGNTIYF. CDR3 DNA sequence: TGTGCCAGCAGCACCGGACCGAAGGCGAGGGGAAACACCATATATTTT.